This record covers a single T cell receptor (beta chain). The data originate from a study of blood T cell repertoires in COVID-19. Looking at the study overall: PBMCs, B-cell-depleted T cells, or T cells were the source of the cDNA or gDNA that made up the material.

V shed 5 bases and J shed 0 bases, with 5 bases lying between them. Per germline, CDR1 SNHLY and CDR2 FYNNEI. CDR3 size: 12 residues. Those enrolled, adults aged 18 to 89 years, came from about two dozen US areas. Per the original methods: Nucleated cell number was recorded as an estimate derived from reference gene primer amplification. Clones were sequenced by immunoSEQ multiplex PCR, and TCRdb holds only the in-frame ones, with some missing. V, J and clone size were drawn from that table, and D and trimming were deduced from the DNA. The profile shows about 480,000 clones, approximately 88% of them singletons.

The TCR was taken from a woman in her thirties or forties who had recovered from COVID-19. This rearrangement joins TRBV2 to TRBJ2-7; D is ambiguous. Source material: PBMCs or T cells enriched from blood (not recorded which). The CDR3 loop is CASSLSSYEQYF. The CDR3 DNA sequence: TGTGCCAGCAGTCTTAGCTCCTACGAGCAGTACTTC.